The clone carrying this T cell receptor (beta chain) was seen at least ten times. Its antigen is still unknown. Germline V gives CDR1 SGHAT, CDR2 FQNNGV. The CDR3 sequence is 15 residues long. Trimming pared 5 bases from V and 2 bases from J, leaving 15 bases between. The data derive from a study of post-analysis software for immune sequencing data. Study-wide background: Included courses were relapsing-remitting and secondary progressive multiple sclerosis; progressive-relapsing multiple sclerosis was also included. Study-wide results and limits: Strong co-clustering by F measure was seen for same-batch samples. Patients had higher frequencies than controls of a few TRBV segments, including TRBV5-6, TRBV5-1 and TRBV20-1. Controls' normalized Chao1 diversity significantly exceeded that of multiple sclerosis patients.

Libraries were made from TCR beta cDNA, and they carried unique molecular identifiers. TCRdb fed the PCR reads into MiXCR, producing one record per CDR3 protein. Among over 250,000 distinct CDR3 sequences listed, 36% were seen once. Input material: blood. The TCR was taken from a girl aged 10-17 years with multiple sclerosis. The rearrangement joins TRBV11-2 to TRBJ2-5; perhaps D is TRBD1 or TRBD2 (6 bases each). Here the CDR3 DNA reads TGTGCCAGCAGCGCGGACAGTCGGGGGCAAGAGACCCAGTACTTC. Translating it yields CASSADSRGQETQYF.